These 21 T cell receptor beta chains share one sample of origin, sequenced in a study of beta chain features in type 1 diabetes. Study-wide findings and caveats: People with Type 1 diabetes carried modestly yet significantly shorter TCRB CDR3s in all four CD4+ subsets.

Expressed TCRB transcripts were sequenced after all isolated RNA was converted to cDNA. Measured with immunoSEQ multiplex PCR; TCRdb has only the in-frame clones, and not every one. The profile shows roughly 290,000 clones, about 15% of them singletons. No antigen is known for these receptors. Sequences were obtained from naive CD4+ T cells from blood. These receptors came from a man aged 18 to 30 with type 1 diabetes.

This clone was seen a few times. This chain connects TRBV11-2 to TRBJ2-7, with 8 bases identical to TRBD1. Germline loops: CDR1 SGHAT, CDR2 FQNNGV. J lost 4 bases, V lost 1 base, and 3 bases had no gene match. The CDR3 spans 14 residues. The CDR3 spells CASSLADRGYEQYF. The CDR3 nucleotides are TGTGCCAGCAGCTTAGCAGACAGGGGATACGAGCAGTACTTC.

The genes are TRBV2 and TRBJ2-1; D is possibly TRBD1 (6 bases). The germline V and J ends were trimmed by 4 bases and 6 bases, with 13 bases remaining between them. Germline lookup yields CDR1 SNHLY and CDR2 FYNNEI. This CDR3 contains 14 residues. CDR3 loop: CASSVAGVSNEQFF. For the CDR3, the DNA is TGTGCCAGCAGTGTGGCAGGGGTCAGCAATGAGCAGTTCTTC.

In DNA form, the CDR3 reads TGTGCCAGCAGCTTAGTAGGGACAGGGAACCAGCCCCAGCATTTT. Protein product: CASSLVGTGNQPQHF. The chain combines TRBV7-2 with TRBJ1-5; 9 nucleotides line up with TRBD1. The germline V gene has CDR1 SGHTA and CDR2 FQGNSA. This CDR3 contains 15 residues. Losses at the gene ends were 1 base for V and 7 bases for J; bases not matched to a gene: 5.

This rearrangement joins TRBV28 to TRBJ2-7; D may be TRBD2 (6 bases). The CDR3 contains 14 residues. V was cut by 8 bases and J by 4 bases, with 18 bases left in between. CDR1 MDHEN and CDR2 SYDVKM come from the germline V gene. The CDR3 loop is CASSLGGRIYEQYF. For the CDR3, the DNA is TGTGCCAGCTCCCTGGGGGGTAGGATTTACGAGCAGTACTTC.

The J gene is TRBJ1-5, the V gene TRBV7-2; 12 nucleotides align to TRBD1. Germline assignment: CDR1 SGHTA and CDR2 FQGNSA. Trimming cost V 5 bases and J 0 bases; bases outside gene matches: 8. This CDR3 comprises 18 residues. The CDR3 DNA sequence: TGTGCCAGCAGCCCCGGGACAGGGGGCGAGGGTAGCAATCAGCCCCAGCATTTT. Its protein product is CASSPGTGGEGSNQPQHF.

The chain couples TRBV11-2 to TRBJ2-7; D might be TRBD2 (6 bases). The germline gives CDR1 SGHAT, CDR2 FQNNGV. The germline V and J ends were trimmed by 5 bases and 7 bases, with 15 bases remaining between them. The CDR3 spans 13 residues. CDR3 coding DNA: TGTGCCAGCAGCAGAAGGGAGGTAGTGGAGCAGTACTTC. It yields the protein CASSRREVVEQYF.

This clone turned up a few times. The DNA of the CDR3 is TGTGCCAGCAGCCGAGGACATAGGGGAAACATTCAGTACTTC. The encoded protein is CASSRGHRGNIQYF. J is TRBJ2-4 and V is TRBV7-9, with D possibly matching TRBD1 (5 bases). The CDR3 runs to 14 residues. V was pared by 5 bases and J by 6 bases, with 14 bases between. Germline values: CDR1 SEHNR, CDR2 FQNEAQ (reference sequence).

The chain combines TRBV11-2 with TRBJ1-1, with 8 bases identical to TRBD1. This CDR3 contains 15 residues. J lost 4 bases, V lost 5 bases, and 9 bases had no gene match. Germline lookup yields CDR1 SGHAT and CDR2 FQNNGV. This chain's CDR3 is CASSLQGGSGTEAFF. CDR3 nucleotide sequence: TGTGCCAGCAGCCTACAGGGGGGAAGTGGCACTGAAGCTTTCTTT. Using reference TRBV11-2 and TRBJ1-1 for the parts outside the CDR3, the full variable domain is EAGVAQSPRYKIIEKRQSVAFWCNPISGHATLYWYQQILGQGPKLLIQFQNNGVVDDSQLPKDRFSAERLKGVDSTLKIQPAKLEDSAVYLCASSLQGGSGTEAFFGQGTRLTVV.

This clone was recorded a few times. This chain joins TRBV5-1 and TRBJ2-1; D uncertain. This CDR3 contains 15 residues. Trimming pared 0 bases from V and 5 bases from J, leaving 12 bases between. Per the germline V gene, CDR1 is SGHRS and CDR2 is YFSETQ. CDR3 nucleotides: TGCGCCAGCAGCTTGGCTAGACCCGCTGACAATGAGCAGTTCTTC. Protein product: CASSLARPADNEQFF.

To note about this clone: Other DNA sequences of this sample code for an identical CDR3. The chain uses TRBV7-2 and TRBJ2-5, with 8 bases matching TRBD1. CDR1 and CDR2 (germline): SGHTA, FQGNSA. The CDR3 runs to 13 residues. The ends lost 6 bases at V and 4 bases at J; junction bases unmatched: 4. The CDR3 is CASSRDRGETQYF. Written as DNA, the CDR3 is TGTGCCAGCAGTAGAGACAGGGGAGAGACCCAGTACTTC. The complete variable domain, with remaining parts taken from reference TRBV7-2 and TRBJ2-5, reads GAGVSQSPSNKVTEKGKDVELRCDPISGHTALYWYRQSLGQGLEFLIYFQGNSAPDKSGLPSDRFSAERTGGSVSTLTIQRTQQEDSAVYLCASSRDRGETQYFGPGTRLLVL.

CDR3 protein: CATMDRGTDTQYF. The CDR3 bases are TGTGCCACTATGGACAGGGGCACAGATACGCAGTATTTT. The chain links TRBV28 to TRBJ2-3; 8 nucleotides match TRBD1. The CDR3 covers 13 residues. Germline CDR1 reads MDHEN; CDR2 reads SYDVKM. Trimming removed 10 bases from V and 1 base from J; junction bases left unmatched: 4.

The rearrangement joins TRBV7-9 to TRBJ1-2; the D is unclear. This CDR3 has 11 residues. The germline V gene has CDR1 SEHNR and CDR2 FQNEAQ (reference sequence). V lost 3 bases and J 4 bases, leaving 3 bases between the germline ends. The CDR3 reads CASSFGYGYTF. As DNA, the CDR3 is TGTGCCAGCAGCTTCGGCTATGGCTACACCTTC.

The chain combines TRBV19 with TRBJ1-6; 9 bases are a match to TRBD1. The length of the CDR3 is 16 residues. J was trimmed by 7 bases and V by 1 base; bases with no gene match: 5. From germline, CDR1 is LNHDA and CDR2 SQIVND (reference sequence). In DNA form, the CDR3 reads TGTGCCAGTAGTATAGGGACAGGGGCGGGAAATTCACCCCTCCACTTT. Translated: CASSIGTGAGNSPLHF.

DNA for the CDR3: TGTGCCACCAGCGCCCGTTTAGTCGACTACAATGAGCAGTTCTTC. Translating it yields CATSARLVDYNEQFF. The rearrangement joins TRBV15 to TRBJ2-1; no firm D call. The germline gives CDR1 LNHNV, CDR2 YYDKDF (reference sequence). The CDR3 runs to 15 residues. The germline V and J ends were trimmed by 5 bases and 3 bases, with 14 bases remaining between them.

This clone was detected a few times. The V and J genes are TRBV30 and TRBJ1-5; the D is unclear. CDR1 GTSNPN and CDR2 SVGIG come from the germline V gene (reference sequence). The CDR3 is 13 residues long. The ends were cut back, 5 bases at V and 4 bases at J, with 12 bases in the middle. The CDR3 DNA follows: TGTGCCTGGTCTACCGTACGAAATCAGCCCCAGCATTTT. It is translated as CAWSTVRNQPQHF. Variable domain in full (rest from reference TRBV30 and TRBJ1-5): SQTIHQWPATLVQPVGSPLSLECTVEGTSNPNLYWYRQAAGRGLQLLFYSVGIGQISSEVPQNLSASRPQDRQFILSSKKLLLSDSGFYLCAWSTVRNQPQHFGDGTRLSIL.

This clone turned up a few times. The rearrangement links TRBV11-2 to TRBJ2-5, with 9 bases aligning to TRBD2. The ends lost 5 bases at V and 7 bases at J; junction bases unmatched: 5. Germline lookup yields CDR1 SGHAT and CDR2 FQNNGV. There are 13 residues in the CDR3. CDR3 DNA sequence: TGTGCCAGCAGCCGGAGTAGCGGGGGGACCCAGTACTTC. Translated, it gives CASSRSSGGTQYF.

V is TRBV6-6 and J is TRBJ2-7; 7 positions match TRBD2. Losses at the gene ends were 2 bases for V and 3 bases for J; bases not matched to a gene: 4. The CDR3 runs to 14 residues. Germline lookup yields CDR1 MNHNY and CDR2 SVGAGI (reference sequence). The CDR3 is CASSYPQRDYEQYF. CDR3 nucleotide sequence: TGTGCCAGCAGTTACCCCCAGCGGGACTACGAGCAGTACTTC.

This clone showed up just a few times. The rearrangement uses TRBV11-2 and TRBJ2-7, with TRBD2 identical over 7 bases. In germline, CDR1 is SGHAT, CDR2 FQNNGV. V was clipped by 5 bases and J by 5 bases; unmatched bases: 15. This CDR3 is 16 amino acids long. CDR3 DNA: TGTGCCAGCAGCCTCCCAGGGCGCGGGAGAGTCAACGAGCAGTACTTC. Encoded protein: CASSLPGRGRVNEQYF.

This clone occurred once. DNA of the CDR3: TGTGCCAGCAGTTTATCGGGGAACTATGGCTACACCTTC. Protein sequence: CASSLSGNYGYTF. This rearrangement joins TRBV28 to TRBJ1-2; D is ambiguous. This CDR3 has 13 amino acids. V gave up 1 base and J gave up 2 bases, with 5 bases separating them. The germline V gene has CDR1 MDHEN and CDR2 SYDVKM.

CDR3 coding DNA: TGTGCCAGCAGCGTAGCTACGAATGGGCCCTACGAGCAGTACTTC. Its translation: CASSVATNGPYEQYF. V gene TRBV9 combines with J gene TRBJ2-5; D remains unclear. The DNA matches TRBJ2-7 better at its end, which makes the J call doubtful. The CDR3 is 15 amino acids. Germline CDR1 reads SGDLS; CDR2 reads YYNGEE.

This clone has more than one count but fewer than ten. This chain joins TRBV5-1 and TRBJ1-2; no reliable D call. This CDR3 comprises 12 residues. V dropped 6 bases and J dropped 8 bases, with 14 bases sitting between them. From germline, CDR1 is SGHRS and CDR2 YFSETQ. The CDR3: CASTSQDQGYTF. The CDR3 coding sequence is TGCGCCAGCACCTCCCAGGATCAGGGCTACACCTTC.